A single sample gave rise to the 15 T cell receptor beta chains below, sequenced in a study of blood T cells in healthy people across ages (dated by TCRdb to 2013 to 2016). The method behind the library was 5' RACE. Instrument used: Illumina HiSeq 2500. A second PCR of roughly 6 to 11 cycles was run with a J-beta primer mix and a sample-barcoded 5' primer. The public sequencing data were trimmed at Q25 with fastp and processed into clonotypes with MiXCR by TCRdb, which kept only in-frame beta chains. Each CDR3 protein appears once, grouped with its most common genes and DNA. Within this sample are hundreds of thousands of distinct CDR3 sequences, with about three fifths of them counted one time only. In total, the top ten clones hold roughly 22% of the sample. Specimen: blood. The source of these receptors is a man aged 25-40 years in good health.

This clonotype was observed once. The chain has TRBV15 and TRBJ2-4; D is uncertain. Near its end, the DNA agrees better with TRBJ2-7, so the J call may be wrong. The V gene's germline CDR1 is LNHNV and CDR2 YYDKDF (reference sequence). This CDR3 is built from 9 residues. In nucleotides, the CDR3 is TGTGCCACCACAAACGAGCAGTACTTC. It specifies CATTNEQYF.

This clonotype was seen once. The chain uses TRBV9 and TRBJ2-6; 11 bases fit TRBD2. This CDR3 contains 18 residues. CDR1 and CDR2 from the germline V gene are SGDLS and YYNGEE. With 4 bases clipped from V and 1 base from J, the junction kept 7 bases outside the gene matches. CDR3 sequence reads: CASSQSGTSGSGANVLTF. CDR3 in DNA: TGTGCCAGCAGCCAAAGTGGGACTAGCGGTTCTGGGGCCAACGTCCTGACTTTC.

This clonotype was detected once. The chain carries TRBV2 and TRBJ1-5; D may be TRBD1 (5 bases). Germline V gene lookup returns CDR1 SNHLY and CDR2 FYNNEI. V was pared by 9 bases and J by 4 bases, with 13 bases between. The CDR3 length is 13 residues. This CDR3 is CARSSDINQPQHF. The CDR3 coding sequence is TGTGCCAGGAGTTCGGACATTAATCAGCCCCAGCATTTT.

The chain recombines TRBV7-9 with TRBJ2-5, with TRBD2 matching 15 bases. The length of the CDR3 is 16 residues. With 5 bases clipped from V and 5 bases from J, the junction kept 6 bases outside the gene matches. Germline loops: CDR1 SEHNR, CDR2 FQNEAQ (reference sequence). CDR3 loop: CASSRTSGRDGETQYF. For the CDR3, the DNA is TGTGCCAGCAGCAGGACTAGCGGGAGGGATGGGGAGACCCAGTACTTC.

This clonotype was recorded a few times. This chain uses TRBV29-1 with TRBJ1-2, with D maybe TRBD1 (5 bases). Germline CDR1 and CDR2: SQVTM and ANQGSEA. The CDR3 runs to 12 residues. Trimming cost V 3 bases and J 2 bases, with 7 bases left between them. The CDR3 spells CSVEAGNYGYTF. The CDR3 bases are TGCAGCGTTGAGGCAGGGAACTATGGCTACACCTTC.

The sample holds a few counts of this clonotype. The J gene is TRBJ2-4, the V gene TRBV20-1; 7 bases fit TRBD1. The DNA end lines up better with TRBJ2-7; the J call may be wrong. Germline CDR1 reads DFQATT; CDR2 reads SNEGSKA (reference sequence). This CDR3 comprises 13 residues. The CDR3 nucleotides read TGCAGTGCGGTAGAGACAGGGAAGTACGAGCAGTACTTC. This translates into CSAVETGKYEQYF.

The chain couples TRBV7-2 to TRBJ2-1; 8 nucleotides align to TRBD2. The germline gives CDR1 SGHTA, CDR2 FQGNSA. This CDR3 comprises 15 residues. V lost 1 base and J lost 15; bases outside the gene matches: 14. The CDR3 DNA follows: TGTGCCAGCAGCTTAGAAGGGACTAGTGCGAGGCTTTGGTTCTTC. It yields the protein CASSLEGTSARLWFF.

This clonotype was seen more than once but under ten times. The chain couples TRBV10-3 to TRBJ2-5; D is perhaps TRBD1 (6 bases). CDR1 is ENHRY, CDR2 SYGVKD, per germline. The CDR3 loop spans 13 amino acids. V was clipped by 5 bases and J by 1 base, with 8 bases between them. CDR3 region: CAISPGAQETQYF. CDR3 sequence (DNA): TGTGCCATCAGTCCAGGGGCCCAAGAGACCCAGTACTTC.

The rearrangement uses TRBV18 and TRBJ2-7; D is possibly TRBD1 (6 bases). Germline V lookup: CDR1 KGHSH, CDR2 LQKENI. The CDR3 is 14 amino acids. V lost 0 bases and J 6 bases, leaving 12 bases between the germline ends. CDR3 bases: TGTGCCAGCTCACCACCGGCAGCAGGGGTCGAGCAGTACTTC. Its translation: CASSPPAAGVEQYF.

This clonotype was counted only a few times. J is TRBJ2-4 and V is TRBV20-1; 7 positions match TRBD2. The DNA end is a closer match to TRBJ2-5, so the J assignment may be wrong. The CDR3 consists of 13 residues. Germline lookup yields CDR1 DFQATT and CDR2 SNEGSKA (reference sequence). CDR3 residues: CSAIGLEQETQYF. The CDR3 region has the DNA TGCAGTGCTATCGGACTAGAACAAGAGACCCAGTACTTC.

The chain combines TRBV20-1 with TRBJ2-5; no clear D gene. The V end lost 6 bases, the J end lost 5 bases, and 16 bases lay between the germline ends. CDR1 is DFQATT, CDR2 SNEGSKA, per germline (reference sequence). The CDR3 has 13 residues. Here the CDR3 reads CSATGPPLETQYF. The CDR3 region has the DNA TGCAGTGCGACGGGTCCCCCCCTGGAGACCCAGTACTTC.

The chain carries TRBV9 and TRBJ2-5; TRBD1 might be the D (8 bases). Germline V CDR1 and CDR2: SGDLS, YYNGEE. There are 14 residues in the CDR3. With 3 bases removed from V and 3 bases from J, the gap between germline ends came to 12 bases. This chain's CDR3 is CASSERGQEETQYF. CDR3 in DNA: TGTGCCAGCAGCGAGCGGGGACAGGAAGAGACCCAGTACTTC.

There are a few counts of this clonotype. The V call is TRBV20-1, the J call TRBJ2-5; 9 bases are shared with TRBD2. Per the germline V gene, CDR1 is DFQATT and CDR2 is SNEGSKA (reference sequence). The CDR3 loop spans 14 amino acids. The trim removed 3 bases at V and 5 bases at J, leaving 7 bases unmatched. The chain's CDR3 is CSASVLAGWETQYF. DNA for the CDR3: TGCAGTGCTAGCGTCCTAGCGGGATGGGAGACCCAGTACTTC.

The chain is built from TRBV7-2 and TRBJ2-1; perhaps TRBD2 as D (6 bases). With 2 bases removed from V and 7 bases from J, the gap between germline ends came to 12 bases. Germline V lookup: CDR1 SGHTA, CDR2 FQGNSA. The CDR3 loop spans 14 amino acids. CDR3: CASSLTRGRNEQFF. The CDR3 DNA reads TGTGCCAGCAGCTTAACGCGGGGACGAAATGAGCAGTTCTTC.

V usage is TRBV30 and J usage is TRBJ2-1; D could derive from TRBD1 or TRBD2 (7 bases each). The germline V and J ends were trimmed by 7 bases and 10 bases, with 11 bases remaining between them. CDR1 is GTSNPN, CDR2 SVGIG, per germline (reference sequence). The CDR3 is 10 amino acids. Written as DNA, the CDR3 is TGTGCCTTCAGGGGGGGGGAGCAGTTCTTC. Translated: CAFRGGEQFF.